Presented here are 21 T cell receptor beta chains from one specimen sequenced in a study of cytomegalovirus exposure and HLA in healthy donors listed by TCRdb under 2017. Library method: the immunoSEQ multiplex PCR assay. The multiplex PCR relied on a mix of 60 forward primers for TCR Vbeta segments and 13 reverse primers for TCR Jbeta segments. TCRdb provides this immuneACCESS table in a form limited to in-frame rearrangements. Some clones are lacking; in checked studies, under half of them reflect an unresolved V gene, and why the rest are absent is not known. The sample table shows some 110,000 clones, and 76% are seen once. The top ten hold more than 1.5% of the sample. Sequencing was carried out using PBMCs. All receptors derive from a man aged 45-65 years in good health and CMV-seronegative.

The chain uses TRBV5-8 and TRBJ1-2, with 9 bases fitting TRBD1. V lost 0 bases and J lost 6; bases outside the gene matches: 6. The CDR3 loop spans 15 amino acids. The germline CDR1 and CDR2 sequences are SGHTS and YDEGEE. The CDR3: CASSLGDRDRDGYTF. The CDR3 bases are TGTGCCAGCAGCTTGGGGGACCGGGACAGGGATGGCTACACCTTC.

For the CDR3, the DNA is TGCGCCAGCAGTCTAGGGGGGGAAAGGGATACGCAGTATTTT. This gives the protein CASSLGGERDTQYF. J is TRBJ2-3 and V is TRBV5-1, with D maybe TRBD2 (7 bases). V gave up 5 bases and J gave up 6 bases, with 16 bases separating them. Germline loops: CDR1 SGHRS, CDR2 YFSETQ. CDR3 size: 14 residues.

The gene calls are TRBV7-9 and TRBJ2-4; TRBD2 might be the D (6 bases). In germline, CDR1 is SEHNR, CDR2 FQNEAQ (reference sequence). Trimming pared 1 base from V and 4 bases from J, leaving 14 bases between. The CDR3 totals 16 residues. CDR3 residues: CASSLGALEGKNIQYF. The CDR3 DNA reads TGTGCCAGCAGCTTAGGGGCCTTGGAGGGGAAAAACATTCAGTACTTC.

This chain connects TRBV15 to TRBJ2-2, with TRBD2 as a possible D gene (5 bases). With 4 bases removed from V and 5 bases from J, the gap between germline ends came to 5 bases. From germline, CDR1 is LNHNV and CDR2 YYDKDF (reference sequence). CDR3 length: 12 amino acids. CDR3 nucleotide sequence: TGTGCCACCAGCAAGCGGACCGGGGAGCTGTTTTTT. It codes for CATSKRTGELFF.

This clone appeared a few times. This chain connects TRBV6-5 to TRBJ1-4; possibly TRBD1 for D (5 bases). Per the germline V gene, CDR1 is MNHEY and CDR2 is SVGAGI. This CDR3 spans 15 amino acids. Trimming pared 2 bases from V and 6 bases from J, leaving 13 bases between. The CDR3 sequence: CASSYEVGVDEKLFF. In DNA form, the CDR3 reads TGTGCCAGCAGTTACGAAGTAGGGGTGGATGAAAAACTGTTTTTT.

V usage is TRBV6-1 and J usage is TRBJ1-2; unclear D gene. The CDR3 covers 10 residues. The V gene lost 9 bases and the J gene lost 8 bases, with 10 bases spanning the gap. Germline V gene data show CDR1 as MNHNS and CDR2 as SASEGT. CDR3 region: CASGQLGYTF. The CDR3 DNA is TGTGCCAGTGGCCAATTAGGCTACACCTTC.

This chain joins TRBV5-4 and TRBJ2-6; D perhaps matches TRBD1 (5 bases). Germline-derived CDR1 and CDR2 are SGHNT and YYREEE (reference sequence). This CDR3 spans 15 amino acids. The V end was cut by 7 bases, the J end by 4 bases, with 15 bases between. In DNA, the CDR3 is TGTGCCAGCGAACTGCAGGGTCTCGGGGCCAACGTCCTGACTTTC. The encoded protein is CASELQGLGANVLTF.

The V call is TRBV15, the J call TRBJ2-3; 8 positions match TRBD2. V was clipped by 5 bases and J by 4 bases; unmatched bases: 11. From germline, CDR1 is LNHNV and CDR2 YYDKDF (reference sequence). The CDR3 extends over 16 amino acids. Written as DNA, the CDR3 is TGTGCCACCAGCTCCCCGGTAGCGGGGAGCGCAGATACGCAGTATTTT. Translated: CATSSPVAGSADTQYF.

V and J are TRBV5-4 and TRBJ2-7; TRBD1 matches 9 bases. The CDR3 is 16 amino acids. After removal of 0 bases from V and 5 bases from J, the junction contained 9 bases not matched to a gene. Germline V gene data show CDR1 as SGHNT and CDR2 as YYREEE (reference sequence). CDR3 amino acids: CASSLETGTGYHEQYF. For the CDR3, the DNA is TGTGCCAGCAGCTTGGAAACCGGGACAGGGTACCACGAGCAGTACTTC.

The rearrangement joins TRBV2 to TRBJ2-3; 12 bases agree with TRBD2. Per germline, CDR1 SNHLY and CDR2 FYNNEI. V shed 5 bases, J shed 6 bases, and the junction held 6 bases outside the gene matches. The CDR3 is made up of 15 amino acids. CDR3 residues: CASSPTSGGRDTQYF. The CDR3 nucleotides are TGTGCCAGCAGTCCAACTAGCGGGGGGCGGGATACGCAGTATTTT.

About this clone itself: Sequence at one end of the junction differs from germline and may be a read error. This rearrangement joins TRBV7-9 to TRBJ1-1; no reliable D call. Germline assignment: CDR1 SEHNR and CDR2 FQNEAQ (reference sequence). This CDR3 has 13 amino acids. The DNA for the CDR3 is TGTTCCAGCAGCCCTCCGGCCGGGACTGAAGCTTTCTTT. Translating it yields CSSSPPAGTEAFF.

This sequence joins TRBV19 and TRBJ2-1; 9 positions match TRBD2. Looked up from germline, CDR1 is LNHDA and CDR2 is SQIVND (reference sequence). V was pared by 5 bases and J by 9 bases, with 8 bases of the junction left unmatched. CDR3 size: 14 residues. The CDR3 loop reads CASSPRGGRGEQFF. The CDR3 nucleotides are TGTGCCAGTAGTCCGCGGGGGGGTAGGGGTGAGCAGTTCTTC. Filled out from reference TRBV19 and TRBJ2-1, the complete variable domain reads DGGITQSPKYLFRKEGQNVTLSCEQNLNHDAMYWYRQDPGQGLRLIYYSQIVNDFQKGDIAEGYSVSREKKESFPLTVTSAQKNPTAFYLCASSPRGGRGEQFFGPGTRLTVL.

V gene TRBV7-3 combines with J gene TRBJ1-1, with D tentatively TRBD1 (5 bases). The V end lost 0 bases, the J end lost 3 bases, and 5 bases lay between the germline ends. CDR1 is SGHTA and CDR2 is FQGTGA in the germline V gene. The CDR3 covers 13 residues. This CDR3 reads CASSLTRDTEAFF. Here the CDR3 DNA reads TGTGCCAGCAGCTTAACCAGGGACACTGAAGCTTTCTTT.

The rearrangement links TRBV23-1 to TRBJ1-6, with D possibly TRBD1 on 5 matching bases. TRBV23-1 is given ORF status, its function remaining uncertain. V lost 3 bases, J lost 0 bases, and 30 bases lay in between. This CDR3 comprises 23 residues. The CDR3 is CASSQAFCLGGSLGRSYNSPLHF. CDR3 nucleotide sequence: TGCGCCAGCAGTCAGGCATTCTGCCTCGGGGGTTCATTGGGGCGCTCCTATAATTCACCCCTCCACTTT.

The chain combines TRBV9 with TRBJ1-1; D remains ambiguous. This CDR3 is 17 amino acids long. The V and J ends lost 0 bases and 1 base respectively, with 16 bases between them. CDR1 is SGDLS and CDR2 is YYNGEE in the germline V gene. CDR3 bases: TGTGCCAGCAGCGTAGCAGGCGGAGGGATCGGGAACACTGAAGCTTTCTTT. Its translation: CASSVAGGGIGNTEAFF.

V gene TRBV6-4 combines with J gene TRBJ2-1; TRBD1 is a possible D gene (6 bases). There are 13 residues in the CDR3. Germline CDR1 and CDR2: MRHNA and SNTAGT. V dropped 4 bases and J dropped 5 bases, with 9 bases sitting between them. As DNA, the CDR3 is TGTGCCAGCAGTGCAGGGGAACACAATGAGCAGTTCTTC. Translating gives CASSAGEHNEQFF.

As to this clone: The same CDR3 also results from other DNA sequences found in this sample. The chain uses TRBV29-1 and TRBJ1-2; D is unclear. Trimming removed 4 bases at V and 0 bases at J, with 6 bases between. This CDR3 has 12 residues. The germline CDR1 and CDR2 sequences are SQVTM and ANQGSEA. The CDR3 here is CSVAGANYGYTF. In nucleotides, the CDR3 is TGCAGCGTTGCCGGAGCTAACTATGGCTACACCTTC.

This chain connects TRBV5-1 to TRBJ2-3; 10 bases match TRBD2. The CDR3 runs to 14 residues. Germline V gene sequence: CDR1 SGHRS, CDR2 YFSETQ. The V segment lost 5 bases and the J segment 3 bases; nucleotides outside the gene matches: 3. CDR3 in amino acids: CASRPGLATDTQYF. For the CDR3, the DNA is TGCGCCAGCAGGCCGGGACTAGCGACAGATACGCAGTATTTT.

The chain links TRBV10-3 to TRBJ2-1; 13 bases fit TRBD2. CDR3 length: 17 residues. The trim removed 6 bases at V and 3 bases at J, leaving 8 bases unmatched. The germline V gene has CDR1 ENHRY and CDR2 SYGVKD. The CDR3 spells CAISGLAGEGSYNEQFF. The DNA of the CDR3 is TGTGCCATCAGCGGACTAGCGGGGGAGGGGAGCTACAATGAGCAGTTCTTC.

DNA for the CDR3: TGTGCCATCAGTGGGGTAGGGACAGAGAACACTGAAGCTTTCTTT. Protein sequence: CAISGVGTENTEAFF. The chain has TRBV10-3 and TRBJ1-1; 7 bases line up with TRBD1. The germline V gene encodes CDR1 ENHRY and CDR2 SYGVKD. The CDR3 sequence is 15 residues long. The V segment lost 4 bases and the J segment 1 base; nucleotides outside the gene matches: 6.

This clone came up a few times. The J gene is TRBJ2-1, the V gene TRBV7-2; TRBD2 aligns across 10 bases. Germline V gene lookup returns CDR1 SGHTA and CDR2 FQGNSA. This CDR3 contains 17 residues. J lost 9 bases, V lost 2 bases, and 13 bases had no gene match. CDR3 sequence reads: CASSLFSGGVTLGEQFF. DNA for the CDR3: TGTGCCAGCAGCTTATTCAGCGGGGGGGTGACCTTGGGTGAGCAGTTCTTC.